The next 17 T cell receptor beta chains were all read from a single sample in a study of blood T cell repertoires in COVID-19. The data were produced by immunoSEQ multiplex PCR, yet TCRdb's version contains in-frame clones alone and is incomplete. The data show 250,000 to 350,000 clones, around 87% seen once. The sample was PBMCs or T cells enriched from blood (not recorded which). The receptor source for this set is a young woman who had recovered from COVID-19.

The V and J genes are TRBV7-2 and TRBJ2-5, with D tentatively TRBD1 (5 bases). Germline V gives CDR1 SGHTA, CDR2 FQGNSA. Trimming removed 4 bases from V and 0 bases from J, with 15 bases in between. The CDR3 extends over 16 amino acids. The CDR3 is CASSSRFGRDQETQYF. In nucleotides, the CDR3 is TGTGCCAGCAGCTCAAGGTTCGGCAGGGACCAAGAGACCCAGTACTTC.

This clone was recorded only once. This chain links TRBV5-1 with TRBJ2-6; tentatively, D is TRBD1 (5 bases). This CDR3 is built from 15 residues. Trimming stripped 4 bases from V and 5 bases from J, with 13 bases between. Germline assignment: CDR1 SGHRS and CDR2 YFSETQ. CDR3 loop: CASSAAGYWANVLTF. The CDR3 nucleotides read TGCGCCAGCAGCGCTGCAGGGTATTGGGCCAACGTCCTGACTTTC.

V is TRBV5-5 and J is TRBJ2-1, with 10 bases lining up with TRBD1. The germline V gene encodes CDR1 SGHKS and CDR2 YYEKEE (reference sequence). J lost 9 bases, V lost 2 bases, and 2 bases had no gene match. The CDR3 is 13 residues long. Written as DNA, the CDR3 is TGTGCCAGCAGCTTCCGGGACAGGGGTGAGCAGTTCTTC. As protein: CASSFRDRGEQFF.

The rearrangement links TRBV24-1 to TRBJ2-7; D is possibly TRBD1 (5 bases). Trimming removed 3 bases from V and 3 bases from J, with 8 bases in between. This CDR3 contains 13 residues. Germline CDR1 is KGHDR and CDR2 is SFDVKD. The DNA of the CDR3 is TGTGCCACCAGTGATGCTGACAGCTACGAGCAGTACTTC. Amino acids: CATSDADSYEQYF.

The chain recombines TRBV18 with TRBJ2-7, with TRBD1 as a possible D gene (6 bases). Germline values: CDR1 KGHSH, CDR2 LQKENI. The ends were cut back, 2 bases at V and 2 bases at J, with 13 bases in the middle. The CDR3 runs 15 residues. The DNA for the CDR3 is TGTGCCAGCTCACCAATCGACAGGAGAGCCTACGAGCAGTACTTC. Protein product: CASSPIDRRAYEQYF. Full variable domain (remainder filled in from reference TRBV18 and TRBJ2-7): NAGVMQNPRHLVRRRGQEARLRCSPMKGHSHVYWYRQLPEEGLKFMVYLQKENIIDESGMPKERFSAEFPKEGPSILRIQQVVRGDSAAYFCASSPIDRRAYEQYFGPGTRLTVT.

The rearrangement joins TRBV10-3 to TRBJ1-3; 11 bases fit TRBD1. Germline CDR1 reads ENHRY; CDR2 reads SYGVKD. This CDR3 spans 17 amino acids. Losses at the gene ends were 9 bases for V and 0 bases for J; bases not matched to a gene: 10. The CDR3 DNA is TGTGCCATTCGGGACAGGGGGGACTATAGCTCTGGAAACACCATATATTTT. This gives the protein CAIRDRGDYSSGNTIYF.

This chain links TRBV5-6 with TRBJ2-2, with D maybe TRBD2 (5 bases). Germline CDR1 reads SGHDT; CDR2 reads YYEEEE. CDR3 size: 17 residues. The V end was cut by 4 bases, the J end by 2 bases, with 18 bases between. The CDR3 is CASSPIEREFNTGELFF. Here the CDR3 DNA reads TGTGCCAGCAGCCCGATCGAGAGGGAATTCAACACCGGGGAGCTGTTTTTT. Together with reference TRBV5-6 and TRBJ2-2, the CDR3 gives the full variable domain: DAGVTQSPTHLIKTRGQQVTLRCSPKSGHDTVSWYQQALGQGPQFIFQYYEEEERQRGNFPDRFSGHQFPNYSSELNVNALLLGDSALYLCASSPIEREFNTGELFFGEGSRLTVL.

The CDR3 here is CASSLEQGSAEAFF. The DNA for the CDR3 is TGTGCCAGCAGCTTGGAACAGGGTTCGGCTGAAGCTTTCTTT. The chain uses TRBV5-4 and TRBJ1-1; tentative D call: TRBD1 (6 bases). This CDR3 has 14 amino acids. V was clipped by 0 bases and J by 6 bases, with 12 bases between them. Germline loops: CDR1 SGHNT, CDR2 YYREEE (reference sequence).

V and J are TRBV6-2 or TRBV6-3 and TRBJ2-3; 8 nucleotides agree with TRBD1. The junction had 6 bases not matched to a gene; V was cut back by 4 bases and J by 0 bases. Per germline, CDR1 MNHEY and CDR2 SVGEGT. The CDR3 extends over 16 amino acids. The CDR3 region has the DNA TGTGCCAGCAGTTCCACCGGACAGGGAAGCACAGATACGCAGTATTTT. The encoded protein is CASSSTGQGSTDTQYF.

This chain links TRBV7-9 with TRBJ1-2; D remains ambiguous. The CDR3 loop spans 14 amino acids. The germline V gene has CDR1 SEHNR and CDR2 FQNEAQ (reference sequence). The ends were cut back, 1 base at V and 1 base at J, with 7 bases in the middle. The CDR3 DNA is TGTGCCAGCAGCTTAGACACGTTTAACTATGGCTACACCTTC. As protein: CASSLDTFNYGYTF.

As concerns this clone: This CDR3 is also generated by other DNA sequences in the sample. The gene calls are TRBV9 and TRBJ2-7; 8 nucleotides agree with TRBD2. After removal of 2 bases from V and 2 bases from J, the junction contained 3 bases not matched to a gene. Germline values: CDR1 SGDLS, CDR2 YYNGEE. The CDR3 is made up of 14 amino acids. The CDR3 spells CASSVGGGTYEQYF. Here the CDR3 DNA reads TGTGCCAGCAGCGTCGGCGGGGGGACCTACGAGCAGTACTTC.

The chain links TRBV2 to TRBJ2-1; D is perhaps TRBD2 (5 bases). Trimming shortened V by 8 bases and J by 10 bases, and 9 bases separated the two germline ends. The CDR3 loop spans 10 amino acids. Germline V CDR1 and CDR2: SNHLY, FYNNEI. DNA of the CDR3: TGTGCCAGCTGGGGAGTGGAGCAGTTCTTC. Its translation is CASWGVEQFF.

Here the CDR3 reads CASSVDSANEQFF. In nucleotides, the CDR3 is TGTGCCAGCAGTGTGGACAGCGCTAATGAGCAGTTCTTC. The J gene is TRBJ2-1, the V gene TRBV2, with TRBD1 as a possible D gene (6 bases). Trimming took 4 bases from V and 7 from J, leaving 11 bases between them. The CDR3 contains 13 residues. The germline gives CDR1 SNHLY, CDR2 FYNNEI.

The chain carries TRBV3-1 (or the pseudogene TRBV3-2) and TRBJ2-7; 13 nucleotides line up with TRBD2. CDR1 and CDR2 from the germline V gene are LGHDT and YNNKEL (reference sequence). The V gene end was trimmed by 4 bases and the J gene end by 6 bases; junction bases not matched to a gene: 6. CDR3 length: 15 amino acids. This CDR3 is CASSRSTSGGAEQYF. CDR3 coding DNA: TGTGCCAGCAGCCGATCAACTAGCGGGGGGGCCGAGCAGTACTTC.

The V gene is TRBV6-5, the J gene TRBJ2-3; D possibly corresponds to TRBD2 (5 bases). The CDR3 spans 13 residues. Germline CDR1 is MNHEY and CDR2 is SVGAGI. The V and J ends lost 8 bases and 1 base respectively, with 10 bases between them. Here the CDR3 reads CASGRPRTDTQYF. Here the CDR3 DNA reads TGTGCCAGCGGGAGACCCCGCACAGATACGCAGTATTTT.

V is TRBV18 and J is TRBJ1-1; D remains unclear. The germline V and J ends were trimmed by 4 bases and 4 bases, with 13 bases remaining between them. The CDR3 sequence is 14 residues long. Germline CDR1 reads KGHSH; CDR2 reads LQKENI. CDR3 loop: CASSLVSGSTEAFF. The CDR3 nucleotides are TGTGCCAGCTCACTAGTATCTGGGAGCACTGAAGCTTTCTTT.

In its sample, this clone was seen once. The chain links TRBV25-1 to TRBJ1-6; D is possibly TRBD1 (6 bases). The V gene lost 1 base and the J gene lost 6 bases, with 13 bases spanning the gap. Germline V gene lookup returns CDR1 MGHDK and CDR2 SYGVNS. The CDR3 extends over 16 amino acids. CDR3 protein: CASSEFWAGANSPLHF. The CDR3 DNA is TGTGCCAGCAGTGAATTCTGGGCGGGGGCTAATTCACCCCTCCACTTT.